The source of this TCR beta chain is a study of cytomegalovirus exposure and HLA in healthy donors. CDR3 length: 14 residues. Per the germline V gene, CDR1 is SGHTA and CDR2 is FQGTGA. Trimming stripped 4 bases from V and 5 bases from J, with 12 bases between. Sequencing was performed with immunoSEQ multiplex PCR; in TCRdb, only in-frame clones are kept and a portion is missing. The table shows 100,000 to 130,000 clones, with about 85% occurring only once. Study observations and caveats: Both high specificity and high sensitivity reportedly marked the classifier's diagnosis of cytomegalovirus status. Subsequent analysis showed first-cohort TCR clusters tending to co-occur in roughly 130 validation repertoires.

As to this clone: Its matching antigen is unknown.

Sequencing was done on a sample of PBMCs. The TCR sequence derives from a young woman in good health and CMV-seronegative. The chain combines TRBV7-3 with TRBJ2-1; D gene uncertain. The CDR3 DNA reads as TGTGCCAGCAGCTCCAACGCAGGTCACAATGAGCAGTTCTTC. Translation gives CASSSNAGHNEQFF. Based on the CDR3 plus reference TRBV7-3 and TRBJ2-1, the full variable domain is GAGVSQTPSNKVTEKGKYVELRCDPISGHTALYWYRQSLGQGPEFLIYFQGTGAADDSGLPNDRFFAVRPEGSVSTLKIQRTERGDSAVYLCASSSNAGHNEQFFGPGTRLTVL.